This entry lists 7 T cell receptor beta chains sequenced from one sample in a study of T cell responses to AZD1222 COVID-19 vaccine. Assay used: immunoSEQ multiplex PCR; TCRdb lists only in-frame clones, some missing. The sample records 130,000 or so clones, 85% to 90% being singletons. The starting material was peripheral blood, obtained on day 0 of AZD1222 vaccination. The receptor set was obtained from an adult in good health.

The chain links TRBV27 to TRBJ2-7; 9 bases are a match to TRBD1. After removal of 5 bases from V and 2 bases from J, the junction contained 7 bases not matched to a gene. The CDR3 is made up of 15 amino acids. The germline V gene has CDR1 MNHEY and CDR2 SMNVEV (reference sequence). The CDR3 bases are TGTGCCAGCAGTCCGTTGACAGGGGGTCCCTACGAGCAGTACTTC. Protein product: CASSPLTGGPYEQYF.

V and J are TRBV4-2 and TRBJ1-2; D not certain. Per germline, CDR1 LGHNA and CDR2 YNFKEQ. Deletions cut 4 bases from V and 1 base from J, with 13 bases between. The CDR3 extends over 15 amino acids. The CDR3 coding sequence is TGTGCCAGCAGCCCCCCATCCTGGGGTAACTATGGCTACACCTTC. It translates to CASSPPSWGNYGYTF.

The chain has TRBV27 and TRBJ2-1; TRBD2 aligns across 9 bases. The germline CDR1 and CDR2 sequences are MNHEY and SMNVEV (reference sequence). The CDR3 sequence is 19 residues long. The V and J ends lost 2 bases and 8 bases, in that order; junction bases with no gene match: 19. CDR3 DNA: TGTGCCAGCAGTTTAACCCCCCACGGGGGCGGGAGGGCGAGGGATGAGCAGTTCTTC. Its protein is CASSLTPHGGGRARDEQFF.

The chain uses TRBV7-9 and TRBJ1-1; maybe TRBD1 (5 bases). Germline-derived CDR1 and CDR2 are SEHNR and FQNEAQ (reference sequence). The CDR3 has 13 amino acids. V was shortened by 3 bases and J by 7 bases, with 12 bases between the two germline ends. CDR3 in DNA: TGTGCCAGCAGCTTCAAGGGACGAGTTGAAGCTTTCTTT. This sequence encodes CASSFKGRVEAFF. The entire variable domain, with the rest obtained from reference TRBV7-9 and TRBJ1-1, is as follows: DTGVSQNPRHKITKRGQNVTFRCDPISEHNRLYWYRQTLGQGPEFLTYFQNEAQLEKSRLLSDRFSAERPKGSFSTLEIQRTEQGDSAMYLCASSFKGRVEAFFGQGTRLTVV.

Remarks on this clone: A much larger clone is a single base away; this may be a read error. Other nucleotide sequences from this sample produce the same CDR3. The rearrangement links TRBV9 to TRBJ2-5; tentatively, D is TRBD1 (6 bases). The CDR3 runs to 15 residues. Trimming took off 4 bases at V and 5 bases at J, with 18 bases between the two ends. Germline CDR1 and CDR2: SGDLS and YYNGEE. The CDR3 nucleotides read TGTGCCAGCAGCCTAGAGGACAGATTGATTGAGACCCAGTACTTC. It codes for CASSLEDRLIETQYF.

This clone was recorded only once. The chain joins TRBV7-2 to TRBJ2-2; tentatively, D is TRBD1 (5 bases). There are 14 residues in the CDR3. Trimming removed 4 bases at V and 2 bases at J, with 8 bases between. Germline V gene sequence: CDR1 SGHTA, CDR2 FQGNSA. The CDR3 loop is CASSYQGNTGELFF. CDR3 in DNA: TGTGCCAGCAGCTACCAGGGAAACACCGGGGAGCTGTTTTTT.

V usage is TRBV12-3 or TRBV12-4 and J usage is TRBJ2-1; D gene ambiguous. V lost 5 bases and J lost 2, with 7 bases in between. The CDR3 loop spans 13 amino acids. The CDR3 nucleotides read TGTGCCAGCAGTGCGCTAGCCTACAATGAGCAGTTCTTC. The encoded protein is CASSALAYNEQFF.